This is a list of T cell receptor beta chains from one sample in a study of metastatic and nonmetastatic thyroid tumors. TCRdb recomputed clones from the PCR reads via MiXCR. The data contain about 23,000 clones, around 20% of them singletons. Sequences were obtained from blood. The receptors come from a female donor with papillary thyroid cancer or a benign thyroid nodule (not recorded which). Some clones in this sample may be carry-over from other donors' samples. Both conserved end residues are part of each CDR3. Fields, in order: V gene, D gene, clone size, J gene, CDR3 DNA, CDR3 protein. D genes are given only for firm matches. Rows may omit the clone size; those that give it use once, few, many or a size class.

TRBV6-2/TRBV6-3	-	many	TRBJ2-5	TGTGCCAGCAGTTATCGAGGGCAAGAGACCCAGTACTTC	CASSYRGQETQYF
TRBV2	-	large	TRBJ1-1	TGTGCCAGCGAAGGGACATCCTCCACTGAAGCTTTCTTT	CASEGTSSTEAFF
TRBV20-1	TRBD2	-	TRBJ2-3	TGCAGTGCTAGAGCCCTTGGGGGGGAGACTAGCACAGATACGCAGTATTTT	CSARALGGETSTDTQYF
TRBV5-5	TRBD1	-	TRBJ1-3	TGTGCCAGCAGCTTGCTCCTGACAGGGGGAGTAAACACCATATATTTT	CASSLLLTGGVNTIYF
TRBV27	-	many	TRBJ2-1	TGTGCCAGCAGTTTCTCGCAGGGGAGAAATGAGCAGTTCTTC	CASSFSQGRNEQFF
TRBV3-1	-	many	TRBJ1-5	TGTGCCAGCAGCCAAGATCCAGGTTCAGCCCAGCATTTT	CASSQDPGSAQHF
TRBV28	TRBD2	few	TRBJ2-2	TGTGCCAGCAGCTCAGCGGGAGGGCATACCGGGGAGCTGTTTTTT	CASSSAGGHTGELFF
TRBV27	-	-	TRBJ2-2	TGTGCCAGCATACTCCGGATTCAGACCGGGGAGCTGTTTTTT	CASILRIQTGELFF
TRBV9	-	-	TRBJ2-7	TGTGCCATTAGCACAAGCGGCAGGGAGGACGAGCAGTACTTC	CAISTSGREDEQYF
TRBV4-3	-	-	TRBJ2-3	TGCGCCAGCAGCCAAAGTTTCCGCCTCACCGGTACGCAGTATTTT	CASSQSFRLTGTQYF
TRBV11-3	-	many	TRBJ2-2	TGTGCCAGCAGCTTAGGCCCCCGGGGGACAATGGCCGGGGAGCTGTTTTTT	CASSLGPRGTMAGELFF
TRBV5-1	TRBD1	-	TRBJ2-1	TGCGCCAGCAGCCTAACAGGGGACGGGGATGAGCAGTTCTTC	CASSLTGDGDEQFF
TRBV12-3/TRBV12-4	-	-	TRBJ2-3	TGTGCCAGCAGTTCGCAGGCGCGGACGCAGTATTTT	CASSSQARTQYF
TRBV11-3	TRBD1	-	TRBJ1-1	TGTGCCAGCAGCTTAGATTCGGACAGGGGAGCTTTCTTT	CASSLDSDRGAFF
TRBV5-1	-	many	TRBJ1-1	TGCGCCAGCAGCTTGGAATCAGGGCAGACCCAAGCTTTCTTT	CASSLESGQTQAFF
TRBV12-3/TRBV12-4	-	-	TRBJ1-3	TGTGCCAGCAGTCTCCAGGGGACTGGAAACACCATATATTTT	CASSLQGTGNTIYF
TRBV7-9	-	few	TRBJ2-1	TGTGCCAGCAGCTTCGAGCGGGAGCAGTTCTTC	CASSFEREQFF
TRBV5-1	-	many	TRBJ1-1	TGCGCCAGCAGCCCGCAACAGGGTGGGAACACTGAAGCTTTCTTT	CASSPQQGGNTEAFF
TRBV20-1	-	-	TRBJ2-7	TGCAGTGCTAGTAACGCTGGCGATTACGAGCAGTACTTC	CSASNAGDYEQYF
TRBV27	-	many	TRBJ2-6	TGTGCCAGCAGGGGGCGCACTGGGGCCAACGTCCTGACTTTC	CASRGRTGANVLTF
TRBV6-1	TRBD1	medium-sized	TRBJ1-2	TGTGCCAGCAGCACCCCCAGGGGGTCCTATGGCTACACCTTC	CASSTPRGSYGYTF
TRBV13	-	many	TRBJ1-2	TGTGCCAGCAGCTTAGGCCGGCAACTAAACTATGGCTACACCTTC	CASSLGRQLNYGYTF
TRBV6-4	TRBD2	many	TRBJ2-3	TGTGCCAGCAGTCCCGGGACTACCAACACAGATACGCAGTATTTT	CASSPGTTNTDTQYF
TRBV2	-	medium-sized	TRBJ2-5	TGTGCCAGCAGTGGAACAGGGTCCGGCGAGACCCAGTACTTC	CASSGTGSGETQYF
TRBV29-1	-	many	TRBJ1-6	TGCAGCGTGGCTGAAGGCCTTGGTTGGTCACCCCTCCACTTT	CSVAEGLGWSPLHF
TRBV3-1	TRBD1	many	TRBJ1-4	TGTGCCAGCAGCAGACAGGGATGGAATGAAAAACTGTTTTTT	CASSRQGWNEKLFF
TRBV4-2	-	many	TRBJ2-7	TGTGCCAGCAGCCAAGGCGGACAGTTGTACGAGCAGTACTTC	CASSQGGQLYEQYF
TRBV5-6	-	-	TRBJ2-7	TGTGCCAGCAGCTTGGACGGGGACGTAACATACGATCAGTACTTC	CASSLDGDVTYDQYF
TRBV11-1	-	many	TRBJ1-2	TGTGCCAGCAGCTCCCTATTTACTCTGGATGGCTACACCTTC	CASSSLFTLDGYTF
TRBV9	-	many	TRBJ2-3	TGTGCCAGCAGCGTAGGGTCAGCCAGCACAGATACGCAGTATTTT	CASSVGSASTDTQYF
TRBV3-1	-	many	TRBJ2-5	TGTGCCAGCAGCCGATGGGACCAAGGAGAGACCCAGTACTTC	CASSRWDQGETQYF
TRBV12-3/TRBV12-4	TRBD1	medium-sized	TRBJ1-5	TGTGCCAGCAGTCCCGGGACAGGGGGAAGGCAGCCCCAGCATTTT	CASSPGTGGRQPQHF
TRBV12-3/TRBV12-4	TRBD1	-	TRBJ2-5	TGTGCCAGCAGCCTCCCCGGGACAGGGCTTCCAGAGACCCAGTACTTC	CASSLPGTGLPETQYF
TRBV10-1	-	many	TRBJ2-1	TGCGCCAGCAGCTCCGGGTCCACGGGGTACAATGAGCAGTTCTTC	CASSSGSTGYNEQFF
TRBV12-3/TRBV12-4	-	medium-sized	TRBJ2-7	TGTGCCAGCACCCTTGGAGGAATTGACTACGAGCAGTACTTC	CASTLGGIDYEQYF
TRBV3-1	-	many	TRBJ2-6	TGTGCCAGCAGACTCCGGGCTGGGGCCAACGTCCTGACTTTC	CASRLRAGANVLTF
TRBV7-2	-	many	TRBJ2-5	TGTGCCAGCAGCTCCAAGGGGGGCGTAACTTTCTACTTC	CASSSKGGVTFYF
TRBV28	-	many	TRBJ1-1	TGTGCCAGCAGTTTGTTTCTCGGGGTGGGCACTGAAGCTTTCTTT	CASSLFLGVGTEAFF
TRBV25-1	-	-	TRBJ2-7	TGTGCCAGCAGTGAACATGGGATAGGTGGCTACGAGCAGTACTTC	CASSEHGIGGYEQYF
TRBV3-1	TRBD1	many	TRBJ2-5	TGTGCCAGCAGCCCGGGACAGGGTGAGACCCAGTACTTC	CASSPGQGETQYF
TRBV3-1	-	few	TRBJ1-6	TGTGCCAGCAGCCCGACGGGGGGGGAAGTAAACTCACCCCTCCACTTC	CASSPTGGEVNSPLHF
TRBV7-9	-	many	TRBJ1-1	TGTGCCACCTTGCGGATATCAGACACTGAAGCTTTCTTT	CATLRISDTEAFF
TRBV7-3	TRBD1	-	TRBJ1-2	TGTGTCAGCATCCCTGGACAGGGGCCTTATGGCTACACCTTC	CVSIPGQGPYGYTF
TRBV6-2/TRBV6-3	-	few	TRBJ1-1	TGTGCCAGCGGCCGGACAGAGCCACGGGGTGAAGCTTTCTTT	CASGRTEPRGEAFF
TRBV11-3	-	-	TRBJ2-2	TGTGCCAGCAGCTTAGTGGCCGGGTGGACCACCGGGGAGGTGTTTTTT	CASSLVAGWTTGEVFF
TRBV6-1	-	-	TRBJ2-3	TGTTCCAACCGTAGGCTGGGCGAGACAGATACGCAGTATTTT	CSNRRLGETDTQYF
TRBV10-2	TRBD1	medium-sized	TRBJ2-7	TGCGCCAGCAGTGAGCCCGGGACAGGACCCTACGAGCAGTACTTC	CASSEPGTGPYEQYF
TRBV28	-	few	TRBJ2-7	TGTGCCAGCAGTTTGCAATGTCTCAAGCAGTACTTC	CASSLQCLKQYF
TRBV19	-	many	TRBJ1-5	TGTGCCAGTAGTCCCGACACTTATAGCAATCAGCCCCAGCATTTT	CASSPDTYSNQPQHF
TRBV27	TRBD2	many	TRBJ2-5	TGTGCCAGCAGTCCTACGTTTAGCGGGAGACAGACCCAGTACTTC	CASSPTFSGRQTQYF
TRBV12-3/TRBV12-4	-	few	TRBJ2-1	TGTGCCACCTCCTGGGGCTATGAGCAGTCCTTC	CATSWGYEQSF
TRBV20-1	TRBD2	many	TRBJ2-6	TGCAGTGCTCCTAGCGGAGTATCCTCTGGGGCCAACGTCCTGACTTTC	CSAPSGVSSGANVLTF
TRBV7-3	TRBD1	few	TRBJ2-1	TGTGCCAGCAGCTTAACCCCTACAGGGGTGTTCTTC	CASSLTPTGVFF
TRBV7-9	-	many	TRBJ2-3	TGTGCCAGCAGCCGGAGCGCGAGCACAGATACGCAGTATTTT	CASSRSASTDTQYF